Listed here are 29 T cell receptor beta chains from one sample, sequenced in a study of T cell changes during pregnancy in multiple sclerosis. Data came from immunoSEQ multiplex PCR; TCRdb stores just in-frame clones and leaves some out. The sample lists approximately 35,000 clones; about 90% were seen once. Sequenced material: CD4+ T cells from peripheral blood mononuclear cells, taken in the third trimester of pregnancy. The receptors come from a female donor in good health, enrolled as a control in a pregnancy study.

V usage is TRBV4-2 and J usage is TRBJ2-3, with TRBD2 matching over 14 bases. Germline-derived CDR1 and CDR2 are LGHNA and YNFKEQ. J gave up 2 bases and V 0 bases, and 7 bases lay outside the gene matches. The CDR3 has 19 residues. The CDR3 loop reads CASSQEGTSGRLSTDTQYF. DNA of the CDR3: TGTGCCAGCAGCCAAGAGGGGACTAGCGGGAGATTATCCACAGATACGCAGTATTTT.

The gene calls are TRBV28 and TRBJ2-2, with 10 bases that match TRBD2. The CDR3 is 14 residues long. In germline, CDR1 is MDHEN, CDR2 SYDVKM. With 8 bases clipped from V and 1 base from J, the junction kept 1 base outside the gene matches. As DNA, the CDR3 is TGTGCCAGCTGGACTAGCGGGAACACCGGGGAGCTGTTTTTT. This encodes CASWTSGNTGELFF.

This sequence joins TRBV14 and TRBJ1-2; TRBD1 is a possible D gene (5 bases). V lost 3 bases to trimming and J lost 3 bases, with 14 bases between them. Germline V gene lookup returns CDR1 SGHDN and CDR2 FVKESK. This CDR3 contains 15 residues. The CDR3 nucleotides read TGTGCCAGCAGCCAGAATCCGGGACTTCACTATGGCTACACCTTC. This translates into CASSQNPGLHYGYTF.

This rearrangement joins TRBV6-1 to TRBJ1-4; no definite D call. The V end lost 2 bases, the J end lost 8 bases, and 15 bases lay between the germline ends. Germline values: CDR1 MNHNS, CDR2 SASEGT. CDR3 length equals 15 residues. CDR3 sequence (DNA): TGTGCCAGCAGTGAACTCGGAGGGTTAGGGGAAAAACTGTTTTTT. Protein product: CASSELGGLGEKLFF.

The chain recombines TRBV28 with TRBJ1-5; D is ambiguous. This CDR3 is 11 amino acids long. Per the germline V gene, CDR1 is MDHEN and CDR2 is SYDVKM. V lost 5 bases, J lost 5 bases, and 4 bases lay in between. The CDR3 sequence: CASSRDQPQHF. CDR3 DNA sequence: TGTGCCAGCAGTAGAGATCAGCCCCAGCATTTT.

The CDR3 protein is CASSSPGVEETQYF. The CDR3 DNA is TGTGCCAGCAGCTCCCCGGGAGTGGAAGAGACCCAGTACTTC. The rearrangement links TRBV7-3 to TRBJ2-5; D is possibly TRBD2 (6 bases). CDR1 is SGHTA, CDR2 FQGTGA, per germline. V was clipped by 4 bases and J by 3 bases, with 12 bases between them. This CDR3 spans 14 amino acids.

V is TRBV5-4 and J is TRBJ2-3, with 11 bases that match TRBD1. The CDR3 is 15 residues long. Germline V gene data show CDR1 as SGHNT and CDR2 as YYREEE (reference sequence). The V and J ends lost 4 bases and 5 bases, in that order; junction bases with no gene match: 6. The CDR3 nucleotides read TGTGCCAGCAGCCCCCGGGACAGGGGGGAAGATACGCAGTATTTT. Protein sequence: CASSPRDRGEDTQYF.

The V gene is TRBV7-5, the J gene TRBJ1-5; TRBD1 is the table's D call, not checked against the DNA. TRBV7-5 is deemed a pseudogene. There are 14 residues in the CDR3. Written as DNA, the CDR3 is TGTGTCAGAAGCCCCTGGACAGAGAATCAGCCCCAGCATTTT. Translating gives CVRSPWTENQPQHF.

The chain carries TRBV4-2 and TRBJ2-3, with D uncertain. Trimming cost V 2 bases and J 0 bases, with 15 bases left between them. Germline CDR1 is LGHNA and CDR2 is YNFKEQ. This CDR3 is built from 17 residues. CDR3 amino acids: CASSQRHELASTDTQYF. CDR3 nucleotide sequence: TGTGCCAGCAGCCAACGTCACGAGTTAGCTAGCACAGATACGCAGTATTTT.

This chain uses TRBV6-5 with TRBJ2-5, with 11 bases matching TRBD1. Unmatched junction bases numbered 2, after V lost 2 bases and J lost 6 bases. This CDR3 spans 14 amino acids. Germline CDR1 is MNHEY and CDR2 is SVGAGI. The CDR3 sequence is CASSYGQGAKTQYF. DNA for the CDR3: TGTGCCAGCAGTTACGGACAGGGGGCGAAGACCCAGTACTTC.

The genes are TRBV28 and TRBJ1-6, with 10 bases aligning to TRBD1. The CDR3 spans 18 residues. Unmatched junction bases numbered 11, after V lost 2 bases and J lost 7 bases. CDR1 is MDHEN, CDR2 SYDVKM, per germline. The CDR3 region has the DNA TGTGCCAGCAGTTTAGTTACGTTCGGGGGACAGGGGAATTCACCCCTCCACTTT. The encoded protein is CASSLVTFGGQGNSPLHF. The complete variable domain, with remaining parts taken from reference TRBV28 and TRBJ1-6, reads DVKVTQSSRYLVKRTGEKVFLECVQDMDHENMFWYRQDPGLGLRLIYFSYDVKMKEKGDIPEGYSVSREKKERFSLILESASTNQTSMYLCASSLVTFGGQGNSPLHFGNGTRLTVT.

The chain employs TRBV11-2 and TRBJ2-7; possibly TRBD1 for D (8 bases). Germline V gene sequence: CDR1 SGHAT, CDR2 FQNNGV. The CDR3 has 17 amino acids. The ends were cut back, 5 bases at V and 2 bases at J, with 22 bases in the middle. Here the CDR3 DNA reads TGTGCCAGCAGCGAAGTGAGGGGGGGACAGGAGACCTACGAGCAGTACTTC. It encodes CASSEVRGGQETYEQYF.

The V gene is TRBV28, the J gene TRBJ2-2; TRBD1 is a possible D gene (6 bases). From germline, CDR1 is MDHEN and CDR2 SYDVKM. The length of the CDR3 is 16 residues. V gave up 6 bases and J gave up 6 bases, with 20 bases separating them. As DNA, the CDR3 is TGTGCCAGCAGACTAGGCCCACGCAGGGGACCCGGGGAGCTGTTTTTT. Encoded protein: CASRLGPRRGPGELFF.

V is TRBV29-1 and J is TRBJ2-3; 10 positions match TRBD2. Germline values: CDR1 SQVTM, CDR2 ANQGSEA. The CDR3 has 17 residues. V was clipped by 3 bases and J by 2 bases; unmatched bases: 11. CDR3 bases: TGCAGCGTTGAGTACCTAGCGGGGGCCAAATCCACAGATACGCAGTATTTT. It yields the protein CSVEYLAGAKSTDTQYF.

This sequence joins TRBV7-9 and TRBJ2-1; 7 nucleotides line up with TRBD1. The CDR3 consists of 12 residues. Germline CDR1 SEHNR, CDR2 FQNEAQ (reference sequence). J was trimmed by 12 bases and V by 5 bases; bases with no gene match: 7. CDR3 nucleotides: TGTGCCAGCAGCGCTGGACAGGCGGGGCAGTTCTTC. Translation gives CASSAGQAGQFF.

This clone has a single count. The chain couples TRBV27 to TRBJ1-5; a possible D gene is TRBD1 (5 bases). The length of the CDR3 is 13 residues. Germline CDR1 and CDR2: MNHEY and SMNVEV (reference sequence). Trimming pared 6 bases from V and 6 bases from J, leaving 12 bases between. For the CDR3, the DNA is TGTGCCAGCAGCCAGGGAGGTTCTCAGCCCCAGCATTTT. It is translated as CASSQGGSQPQHF.

This clone occurred a few times. V gene TRBV29-1 combines with J gene TRBJ1-1, with 9 positions matching TRBD1. Germline V CDR1 and CDR2: SQVTM, ANQGSEA. The CDR3 is made up of 13 amino acids. The trim removed 7 bases at V and 2 bases at J, leaving 5 bases unmatched. CDR3 nucleotides: TGCAGCGACTACAGGGGGCGCAACACTGAAGCTTTCTTT. Its translation: CSDYRGRNTEAFF.

The chain is built from TRBV4-1 and TRBJ2-5, with TRBD2 matching 7 bases. This CDR3 spans 14 amino acids. Germline CDR1 MGHRA, CDR2 YSYEKL. The V gene end was trimmed by 3 bases and the J gene end by 5 bases; junction bases not matched to a gene: 6. The CDR3 region is CASSQRGLRETQYF. The CDR3, as DNA: TGCGCCAGCAGCCAGCGGGGGTTAAGGGAGACCCAGTACTTC.

The chain recombines TRBV5-1 with TRBJ2-7, with 7 bases matching TRBD2. From germline, CDR1 is SGHRS and CDR2 YFSETQ. V lost 4 bases to trimming and J lost 3 bases; unmatched junction nucleotides: 4. CDR3 size: 13 residues. CDR3 amino acids: CASSVGGSYEQYF. The CDR3 DNA is TGCGCCAGCAGCGTCGGGGGGAGCTACGAGCAGTACTTC.

In regard to this clone: One end of the junction fails to match germline, which may point to a read error. The chain combines TRBV7-7 with TRBJ2-1; weak D call: TRBD1 (6 bases). The germline V gene has CDR1 SSHAT and CDR2 FNYEAQ (reference sequence). CDR3 length equals 13 residues. The CDR3 coding sequence is TGTGCTAGCAGCCAAAACAGGGACAATGAGCAGTTCTTC. It codes for CASSQNRDNEQFF. Looking up the rest from reference TRBV7-7 and TRBJ2-1 gives the full variable domain: GAGVSQSPRYKVTKRGQDVTLRCDPISSHATLYWYQQALGQGPEFLTYFNYEAQPDKSGLPSDRFSAERPEGSISTLTIQRTEQRDSAMYRCASSQNRDNEQFFGPGTRLTVL.

The chain is built from TRBV4-1 and TRBJ2-1; tentative D call: TRBD1 (5 bases). The CDR3 contains 16 residues. V was trimmed by 2 bases and J by 1 base, leaving 12 bases between them. CDR1 MGHRA and CDR2 YSYEKL come from the germline V gene. DNA for the CDR3: TGCGCCAGCAGCCAACGAGACAGAGAGTCCTACAATGAGCAGTTCTTC. Its protein is CASSQRDRESYNEQFF.

In its sample, this clone was seen a few times. This sequence joins TRBV9 and TRBJ1-2; D gene ambiguous. Germline V gene sequence: CDR1 SGDLS, CDR2 YYNGEE. CDR3 length: 15 amino acids. Trimming left V 2 bases short and J 7 bases short, with 18 bases between. The CDR3, as DNA: TGTGCCAGCAGCGTTATAAGGTCCCGAGAGGGTGGCTACACCTTC. It codes for CASSVIRSREGGYTF.

The CDR3 protein is CASSLPLQGKDYGYTF. CDR3 in DNA: TGTGCCAGCAGCCTCCCCCTGCAGGGGAAAGACTATGGCTACACCTTC. The rearrangement uses TRBV7-9 and TRBJ1-2, with D possibly TRBD1 on 6 matching bases. The germline V gene has CDR1 SEHNR and CDR2 FQNEAQ (reference sequence). V gave up 5 bases and J gave up 3 bases, with 19 bases separating them. The CDR3 contains 16 residues.

About this clone itself: The same CDR3 arises from other DNA sequences in this sample as well. The chain joins TRBV4-3 to TRBJ2-1; a possible D gene is TRBD2 (6 bases). Trimming left V 0 bases short and J 0 bases short, with 9 bases between. This CDR3 has 16 amino acids. In germline, CDR1 is LGHNA, CDR2 YSLEER. The CDR3 loop reads CASSQDSGSSYNEQFF. DNA of the CDR3: TGCGCCAGCAGCCAAGATAGCGGAAGCTCCTACAATGAGCAGTTCTTC.

The V call is TRBV6-1, the J call TRBJ2-2, with 10 positions matching TRBD1. This CDR3 is 15 amino acids long. V trimming: 7 bases; J trimming: 5 bases; junction bases outside the gene matches: 7. CDR1 is MNHNS and CDR2 is SASEGT in the germline V gene. The CDR3 sequence is CASKDGTGETGELFF. The CDR3 DNA sequence: TGTGCCAGCAAGGACGGGACAGGGGAAACCGGGGAGCTGTTTTTT.

V is TRBV5-1 and J is TRBJ1-1, with D unclear. The CDR3 contains 15 residues. Per germline, CDR1 SGHRS and CDR2 YFSETQ. V lost 0 bases, J lost 1 base, and 10 bases lay in between. This CDR3 is CASSLEVAGNTEAFF. In nucleotides, the CDR3 is TGCGCCAGCAGCTTGGAGGTTGCGGGGAACACTGAAGCTTTCTTT.

The chain recombines TRBV2 with TRBJ2-5; 7 nucleotides align to TRBD1. The junction had 2 bases not matched to a gene; V was cut back by 3 bases and J by 4 bases. CDR3 length equals 13 residues. Germline CDR1 SNHLY, CDR2 FYNNEI. The CDR3 region has the DNA TGTGCCAGCAGTGAGAGGGGGCGAGAGACCCAGTACTTC. Translated: CASSERGRETQYF.

This chain uses TRBV27 with TRBJ2-7, with a weak D call TRBD1 (6 bases). This CDR3 spans 15 amino acids. In germline, CDR1 is MNHEY, CDR2 SMNVEV (reference sequence). The V gene lost 6 bases and the J gene lost 5 bases, with 20 bases spanning the gap. For the CDR3, the DNA is TGTGCCAGCAGCCCTCCGACAGGTCTTGGCGACGAGCAGTACTTC. Protein sequence: CASSPPTGLGDEQYF.

In this sample, this clone turned up a few times. This chain uses TRBV28 with TRBJ1-1, with D uncertain. Between the trimmed V and J ends, which lost 3 bases and 6 bases, there was a span of 11 bases. In germline, CDR1 is MDHEN, CDR2 SYDVKM. The CDR3 has 13 residues. This chain's CDR3 is CASSLGGSPEAFF. CDR3 nucleotide sequence: TGTGCCAGCAGTTTGGGAGGCAGCCCTGAAGCTTTCTTT. Looking up the rest from reference TRBV28 and TRBJ1-1 gives the full variable domain: DVKVTQSSRYLVKRTGEKVFLECVQDMDHENMFWYRQDPGLGLRLIYFSYDVKMKEKGDIPEGYSVSREKKERFSLILESASTNQTSMYLCASSLGGSPEAFFGQGTRLTVV.